The sequence of this T cell receptor (beta chain) was determined in a study of patients and donors after allogeneic stem cell transplantation. Germline CDR1 is DFQATT and CDR2 is SNEGSKA (reference sequence). V was trimmed by 2 bases and J by 5 bases, leaving 9 bases between them. This CDR3 has 12 amino acids. TCRdb passed the RT-PCR reads through MiXCR, listing each CDR3 protein once. The repertoire holds 150,000 or so distinct CDR3 sequences, 24% seen once, with roughly a quarter in the top ten. Sequencing was carried out using blood, either unsorted or a sorted T cell fraction (not recorded which). The genes are TRBV20-1 and TRBJ1-1; tentative D call: TRBD1 (5 bases). The sequence came from a human donor who was either an allogeneic HSCT recipient or a stem cell or donor lymphocyte infusion donor (not recorded which). It is not recorded whose cells these are; they may come from a transplant donor. The CDR3 DNA reads as TGCAGTGCTAGACAGGGTCGGACTGAAGCTTTCTTT. It yields the protein CSARQGRTEAFF.